This T cell receptor beta chain was found in a study of blood T cells in healthy people across ages. Points from the study as a whole: TCR beta diversity, measured per million T cells, fell in a roughly linear way with age.

Peripheral blood from each donor was collected in a volume of about 9.9 milliliters. In this sample, this clonotype turned up a few times. What it binds is not known. Trimming removed 3 bases from V and 8 bases from J, with 8 bases in between. This CDR3 is built from 12 residues. The germline V gene encodes CDR1 LGHNA and CDR2 YNFKEQ. For the second PCR, which ran for roughly 6 to 11 cycles, a sample-barcoded 5' primer and a J-beta primer mix were used. Tags on each cDNA molecule came from a template-switch adaptor with 12 random nucleotides. TCRdb called the 5' RACE reads again in MiXCR, with one record for every CDR3 protein. Of 1.4 million or so distinct CDR3 sequences listed, under 55% are singletons.

This clonotype was sampled from a woman between 18 and 29 years old in good health. Material: blood. This sequence joins TRBV4-2 and TRBJ2-1; D unclear. In DNA form, the CDR3 reads TGTGCCAGCAGCCATTTAGTCGATGAGCAGTTCTTC. Its protein product is CASSHLVDEQFF.